This T cell receptor (beta chain) was identified during a study of cytomegalovirus exposure and HLA in healthy donors. Study-wide points: Across donors, most TCRs were seen rarely, yet some public ones were widespread.

The repertoire was sequenced with immunoSEQ multiplex PCR; TCRdb's copy has only in-frame clones and lacks some. The table has 150,000 to 200,000 clones, less than 85% seen once. Comments on this clone: No antigen is known for it.

This CDR3 has 16 amino acids. V gave up 0 bases and J gave up 7 bases; unmatched junction bases: 6. From germline, CDR1 is MNHEY and CDR2 SVGAGI. The sequence was collected from a man in his late teens or twenties in good health and CMV-seropositive. The chain joins TRBV6-5 to TRBJ2-1, with 10 bases identical to TRBD2. Sequenced: PBMCs. CDR3: CASSYSELAGPNEQFF. In DNA, the CDR3 is TGTGCCAGCAGTTACTCAGAACTAGCGGGACCGAATGAGCAGTTCTTC.